This TCR beta chain was obtained from a study of regulatory T cells in long-lasting Graves disease. The time point was: newly diagnosed GD, antithyroid drugs for less than 3 months. Preparation of the TCR library used RNA extracted from PBMCs. Arm-PCR of CDR3 regions with iRepertoire HTBI primers generated TCR beta libraries. Source study methods: Overall, samples carried 62 TRBV and approximately 14 TRBJ segments. TCRdb independently ran MiXCR on the multiplex PCR reads; one entry per CDR3 protein. The authors' filters were not applied to this entry. The data contain roughly 420,000 distinct CDR3 sequences, about 17% of them singletons. V was trimmed by 4 bases and J by 4 bases, leaving 17 bases between them. The CDR3 runs 15 residues. The data also belong to a second study, concerning T cells in Graves' hyperthyroidism and ophthalmopathy. As that report states: Newly diagnosed patients aged 18 to 65 had hyperthyroidism of under 2 months' duration. Stable hyperthyroidism was separated from ophthalmopathy by a model based on 13 V-J features.

The receptor was derived from a woman under 30 with Graves disease. The chain combines TRBV12-3 or TRBV12-4 with TRBJ2-7, with D maybe TRBD2 (6 bases). Sequences were derived from peripheral blood mononuclear cells (PBMCs), sampled at new diagnosis, from a patient treated with antithyroid drugs. CDR3 amino acids: CASSYSAGLPYEQYF. The CDR3 DNA is TGTGCCAGCAGTTACTCGGCGGGACTTCCATACGAGCAGTACTTC.